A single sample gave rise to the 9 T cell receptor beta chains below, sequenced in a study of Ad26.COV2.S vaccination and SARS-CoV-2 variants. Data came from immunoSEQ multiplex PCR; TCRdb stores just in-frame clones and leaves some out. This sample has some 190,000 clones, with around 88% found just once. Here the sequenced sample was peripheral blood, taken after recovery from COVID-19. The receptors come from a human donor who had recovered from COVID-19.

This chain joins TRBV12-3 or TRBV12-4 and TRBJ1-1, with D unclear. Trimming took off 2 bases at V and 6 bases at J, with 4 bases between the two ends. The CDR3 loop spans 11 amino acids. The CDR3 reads CASSLTAEAFF. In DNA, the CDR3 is TGTGCCAGCAGTTTAACAGCTGAAGCTTTCTTT.

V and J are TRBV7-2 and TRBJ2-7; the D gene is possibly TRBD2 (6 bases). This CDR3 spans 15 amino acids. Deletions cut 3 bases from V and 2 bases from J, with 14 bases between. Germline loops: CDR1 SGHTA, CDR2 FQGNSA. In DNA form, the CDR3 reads TGTGCCAGCAGCTTCGGGGGAGGTCCCCCCTACGAGCAGTACTTC. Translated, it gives CASSFGGGPPYEQYF.

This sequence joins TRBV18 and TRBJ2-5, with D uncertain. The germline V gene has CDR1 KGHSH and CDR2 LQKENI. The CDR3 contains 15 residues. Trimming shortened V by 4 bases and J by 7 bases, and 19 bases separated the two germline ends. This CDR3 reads CASSLTRAQEWTQYF. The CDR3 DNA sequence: TGTGCCAGCTCACTGACCCGGGCCCAGGAATGGACCCAGTACTTC.

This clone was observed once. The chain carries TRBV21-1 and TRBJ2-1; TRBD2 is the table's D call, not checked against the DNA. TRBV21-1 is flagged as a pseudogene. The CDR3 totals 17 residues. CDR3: CASSKTGTSGRYNEQFF. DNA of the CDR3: TGTGCCAGCAGCAAAACCGGGACTAGCGGGAGGTACAATGAGCAGTTCTTC.

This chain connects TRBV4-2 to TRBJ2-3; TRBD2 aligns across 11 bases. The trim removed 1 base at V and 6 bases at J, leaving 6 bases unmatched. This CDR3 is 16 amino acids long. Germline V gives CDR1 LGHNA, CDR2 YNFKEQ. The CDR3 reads CASSQGLAGSRDTQYF. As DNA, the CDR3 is TGTGCCAGCAGCCAAGGACTAGCGGGGTCCAGGGATACGCAGTATTTT.

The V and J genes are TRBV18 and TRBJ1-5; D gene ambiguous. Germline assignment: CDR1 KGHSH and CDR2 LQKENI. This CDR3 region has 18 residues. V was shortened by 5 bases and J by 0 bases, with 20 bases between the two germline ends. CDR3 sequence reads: CASSGPIFTINSNQPQHF. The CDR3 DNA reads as TGTGCCAGCTCAGGTCCGATATTCACAATTAATAGCAATCAGCCCCAGCATTTT.

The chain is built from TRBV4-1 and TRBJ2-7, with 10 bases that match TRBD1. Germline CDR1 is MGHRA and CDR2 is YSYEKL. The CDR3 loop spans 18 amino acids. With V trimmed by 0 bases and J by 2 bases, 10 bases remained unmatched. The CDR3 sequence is CASSQEKITGTGAYEQYF. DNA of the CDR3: TGCGCCAGCAGCCAAGAGAAGATCACCGGGACAGGGGCCTACGAGCAGTACTTC.

CDR3 protein: CASSVGATVYNEQFF. CDR3 DNA sequence: TGTGCCAGCAGCGTAGGTGCTACTGTCTACAATGAGCAGTTCTTC. The V call is TRBV9, the J call TRBJ2-1; D gene uncertain. Germline CDR1 reads SGDLS; CDR2 reads YYNGEE. Trimming stripped 0 bases from V and 3 bases from J, with 10 bases between. The CDR3 is 15 residues long.

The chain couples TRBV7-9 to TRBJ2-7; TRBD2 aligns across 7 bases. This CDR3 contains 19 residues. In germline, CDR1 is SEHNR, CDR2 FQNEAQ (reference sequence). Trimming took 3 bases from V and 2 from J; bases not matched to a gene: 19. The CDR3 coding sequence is TGTGCCAGCAGCTTTGGGTTAGGTGGGCTAGCGGAACCTACCTACGAGCAGTACTTC. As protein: CASSFGLGGLAEPTYEQYF.